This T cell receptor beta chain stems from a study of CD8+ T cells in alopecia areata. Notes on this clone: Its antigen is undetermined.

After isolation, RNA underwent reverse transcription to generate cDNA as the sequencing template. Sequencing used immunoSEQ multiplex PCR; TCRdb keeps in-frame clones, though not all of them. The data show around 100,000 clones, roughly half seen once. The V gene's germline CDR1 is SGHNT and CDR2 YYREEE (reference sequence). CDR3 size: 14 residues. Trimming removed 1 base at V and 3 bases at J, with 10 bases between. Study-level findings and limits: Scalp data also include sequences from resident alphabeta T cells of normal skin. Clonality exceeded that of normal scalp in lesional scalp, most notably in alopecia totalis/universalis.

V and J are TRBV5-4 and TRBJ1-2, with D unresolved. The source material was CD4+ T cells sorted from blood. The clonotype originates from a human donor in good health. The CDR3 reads CASSLRDFDYGYTF. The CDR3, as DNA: TGTGCCAGCAGCTTGAGGGATTTTGACTATGGCTACACCTTC.